The text below deals with one T cell receptor beta chain. Its target is not known. This PCR relied on a set of 60 Vbeta primers and 13 Jbeta primers. Some clones are missing from TCRdb's copy, which holds only in-frame ones; the method was immunoSEQ multiplex PCR. The sample carries around 150,000 clones, 70% to 75% recorded once. These data come from a study of cytomegalovirus exposure and HLA in healthy donors. Whole-study findings and limits: Accurate predictions that matched the HLA-A and HLA-B alleles of most subjects were reportedly made from TCR beta sequences.

The sample consisted of PBMCs. This clonotype originated in a human donor in good health.

The CDR3 DNA is TGTGCCAGCAGCTTAGCTAACCTCGATCGGGCTTTCTTT. This encodes CASSLANLDRAFF. The chain combines TRBV7-8 with TRBJ1-1; the D is unclear. This CDR3 is 13 amino acids long. V dropped 0 bases and J dropped 11 bases, with 13 bases sitting between them. Germline loops: CDR1 SGHVS, CDR2 FQNEAQ.